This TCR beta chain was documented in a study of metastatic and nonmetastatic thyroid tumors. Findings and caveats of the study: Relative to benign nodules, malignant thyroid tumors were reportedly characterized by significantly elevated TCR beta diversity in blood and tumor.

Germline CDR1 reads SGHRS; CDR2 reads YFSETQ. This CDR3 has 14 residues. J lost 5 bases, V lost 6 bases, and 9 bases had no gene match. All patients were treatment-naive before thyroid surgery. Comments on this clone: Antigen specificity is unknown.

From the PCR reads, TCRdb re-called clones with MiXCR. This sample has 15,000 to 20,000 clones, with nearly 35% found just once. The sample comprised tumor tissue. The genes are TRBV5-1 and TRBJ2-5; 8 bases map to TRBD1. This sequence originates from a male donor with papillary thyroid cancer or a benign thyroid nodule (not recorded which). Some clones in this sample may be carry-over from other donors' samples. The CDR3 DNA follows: TGCGCCAGCACCTCCGGACAGGGTGTGGAGACCCAGTACTTC. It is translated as CASTSGQGVETQYF.